This entry lists 25 T cell receptor beta chains sequenced from one sample in a study of T cell responses to AZD1222 COVID-19 vaccine. The repertoire was sequenced with immunoSEQ multiplex PCR; TCRdb's copy has only in-frame clones and lacks some. The table records about 53,000 clones, roughly 80% of them present only once. Sequenced here: peripheral blood, sampled on day 0 of AZD1222 vaccination. These receptors originate from an adult in good health.

This rearrangement joins TRBV29-1 to TRBJ1-5; no clear D gene. The CDR3 sequence is 9 residues long. V was shortened by 5 bases and J by 5 bases, with 1 base between the two germline ends. The germline gives CDR1 SQVTM, CDR2 ANQGSEA. The CDR3 DNA reads TGCAGCGTTCATCAGCCCCAGCATTTT. This sequence encodes CSVHQPQHF.

The J gene is TRBJ1-2, the V gene TRBV19; D might be TRBD1 (5 bases). The V end lost 7 bases, the J end lost 2 bases, and 23 bases lay between the germline ends. The CDR3 totals 17 residues. Germline loops: CDR1 LNHDA, CDR2 SQIVND (reference sequence). The CDR3 DNA reads as TGTGCCAGTACCACCCCCGGGGCCCAGACCCCCAACTATGGCTACACCTTC. Protein: CASTTPGAQTPNYGYTF. The whole variable domain, remainder taken from reference TRBV19 and TRBJ1-2, is DGGITQSPKYLFRKEGQNVTLSCEQNLNHDAMYWYRQDPGQGLRLIYYSQIVNDFQKGDIAEGYSVSREKKESFPLTVTSAQKNPTAFYLCASTTPGAQTPNYGYTFGSGTRLTVV.

This clone was observed once. V is TRBV10-3 and J is TRBJ2-7; 10 positions agree with TRBD1. J gave up 0 bases and V 4 bases, and 3 bases lay outside the gene matches. Germline V gives CDR1 ENHRY, CDR2 SYGVKD. This CDR3 region has 15 residues. DNA of the CDR3: TGTGCCATCAGTGGACAGGGGGCCCTCTCCTACGAGCAGTACTTC. Translated, it gives CAISGQGALSYEQYF.

The rearrangement joins TRBV6-2 or TRBV6-3 to TRBJ2-2; D gene unclear. CDR1 and CDR2 (germline): MNHEY, SVGEGT. V lost 1 base and J lost 5, with 17 bases in between. The CDR3 sequence is 17 residues long. CDR3 sequence (DNA): TGTGCCAGCAGTTACTTGAATCCCAGACGCTCTACCGGGGAGCTGTTTTTT. Residues: CASSYLNPRRSTGELFF.

The chain combines TRBV5-1 with TRBJ2-3; D not resolved. V was clipped by 0 bases and J by 4 bases, with 12 bases between them. In germline, CDR1 is SGHRS, CDR2 YFSETQ. This CDR3 is built from 15 residues. The CDR3 region is CASSLEVGPPDTQYF. The CDR3 nucleotides are TGCGCCAGCAGCTTGGAAGTAGGGCCCCCAGATACGCAGTATTTT.

The chain recombines TRBV6-6 with TRBJ1-1; 8 nucleotides line up with TRBD1. Germline loops: CDR1 MNHNY, CDR2 SVGAGI (reference sequence). With V trimmed by 6 bases and J by 1 base, 4 bases remained unmatched. The CDR3 is made up of 14 amino acids. The CDR3: CASSTQGENTEAFF. In DNA form, the CDR3 reads TGTGCCAGCAGCACACAGGGGGAGAACACTGAAGCTTTCTTT.

This chain links TRBV7-9 with TRBJ1-1, with TRBD1 matching 8 bases. Germline CDR1 reads SEHNR; CDR2 reads FQNEAQ (reference sequence). The CDR3 spans 14 residues. The J segment lost 1 base and the V segment lost 6 bases, leaving 4 bases of the junction unmatched. CDR3 sequence (DNA): TGTGCCAGCAGTTTCGACAGGGGGAACACTGAAGCTTTCTTT. Protein product: CASSFDRGNTEAFF.

V usage is TRBV5-8 and J usage is TRBJ1-2; D possibly corresponds to TRBD1 (5 bases). This CDR3 region has 13 residues. Deletions cut 7 bases from V and 8 bases from J, with 18 bases between. Germline V gene data show CDR1 as SGHTS and CDR2 as YDEGEE. This CDR3 is CASARTLGFGYTF. Here the CDR3 DNA reads TGTGCCAGCGCCCGGACACTGGGCTTCGGCTACACCTTC.

The chain is built from TRBV19 and TRBJ1-2, with TRBD1 as a possible D gene (6 bases). Germline V gene sequence: CDR1 LNHDA, CDR2 SQIVND (reference sequence). The CDR3 consists of 12 residues. Between the trimmed V and J ends, which lost 7 bases and 5 bases, there was a span of 11 bases. The CDR3 reads CASTGTRYGYTF. CDR3 nucleotides: TGTGCCAGTACCGGGACACGGTATGGCTACACCTTC.

This clone appeared a few times. This chain links TRBV4-3 with TRBJ1-2, with D maybe TRBD1 (6 bases). The V end was cut by 3 bases, the J end by 9 bases, with 14 bases between. The germline CDR1 and CDR2 sequences are LGHNA and YSLEER. The CDR3 is 13 residues long. DNA of the CDR3: TGCGCCAGCAGCCACCCTGACAGGTTTAGCTACACCTTC. Translated, it gives CASSHPDRFSYTF.

The J gene is TRBJ1-2, the V gene TRBV2; a weak D match, TRBD1 (6 bases). This CDR3 spans 11 amino acids. Germline V gene data show CDR1 as SNHLY and CDR2 as FYNNEI. V lost 2 bases and J 14 bases, leaving 12 bases between the germline ends. CDR3 residues: CASSERNRATF. CDR3 nucleotide sequence: TGTGCCAGCAGTGAAAGGAACAGGGCAACCTTC.

This clone has a handful of counts. The genes are TRBV19 and TRBJ1-2; D uncertain. The ends were cut back, 5 bases at V and 2 bases at J, with 6 bases in the middle. Germline CDR1 and CDR2: LNHDA and SQIVND (reference sequence). The CDR3 is 12 residues long. CDR3 sequence (DNA): TGTGCCAGTAGTGAAAGCAACTATGGCTACACCTTC. Translation: CASSESNYGYTF.

The V call is TRBV30, the J call TRBJ2-1; D might be TRBD2 (6 bases). V lost 1 base, J lost 9 bases, and 16 bases lay in between. Germline values: CDR1 GTSNPN, CDR2 SVGIG (reference sequence). The CDR3 consists of 14 residues. The CDR3 nucleotides are TGTGCCTGGAGTGGGGACTCATTGTCGGGTGAGCAGTTCTTC. It encodes CAWSGDSLSGEQFF. The entire variable domain, with the rest obtained from reference TRBV30 and TRBJ2-1, is as follows: SQTIHQWPATLVQPVGSPLSLECTVEGTSNPNLYWYRQAAGRGLQLLFYSVGIGQISSEVPQNLSASRPQDRQFILSSKKLLLSDSGFYLCAWSGDSLSGEQFFGPGTRLTVL.

The CDR3 region is CASRSYGTEAFF. As DNA, the CDR3 is TGTGCCAGCAGGTCGTACGGCACTGAAGCTTTCTTT. This sequence joins TRBV6-5 and TRBJ1-1, with D uncertain. V was pared by 6 bases and J by 4 bases, with 9 bases between. This CDR3 contains 12 residues. Germline V gene sequence: CDR1 MNHEY, CDR2 SVGAGI.

The rearrangement joins TRBV11-3 to TRBJ2-5, with 10 positions matching TRBD2. The CDR3 is 15 amino acids. Losses at the gene ends were 8 bases for V and 7 bases for J; bases not matched to a gene: 13. Germline CDR1 is SGHNT and CDR2 is YENEEA. This CDR3 is CASERTSGSGGTQYF. The CDR3 nucleotides read TGTGCCAGCGAACGGACTAGCGGATCCGGGGGGACCCAGTACTTC.

The chain uses TRBV11-2 and TRBJ1-1; unclear D gene. V dropped 4 bases and J dropped 3 bases, with 12 bases sitting between them. The CDR3 has 14 amino acids. Germline CDR1 and CDR2: SGHAT and FQNNGV. The CDR3 nucleotides read TGTGCCAGCAGCTCCCAGAGTCTCTACACTGAAGCTTTCTTT. Translating gives CASSSQSLYTEAFF.

V is TRBV6-6 and J is TRBJ2-7; possibly TRBD2 for D (6 bases). Germline V gene sequence: CDR1 MNHNY, CDR2 SVGAGI (reference sequence). Trimming stripped 0 bases from V and 1 base from J, with 10 bases between. The CDR3 is 15 residues long. DNA for the CDR3: TGTGCCAGCAGTTACTCGGGAGGCGGTTCCTACGAGCAGTACTTC. Protein product: CASSYSGGGSYEQYF.

The chain recombines TRBV28 with TRBJ1-1; D perhaps matches TRBD1 (6 bases). The V gene's germline CDR1 is MDHEN and CDR2 SYDVKM. The CDR3 is 14 residues long. Trimming removed 4 bases at V and 1 base at J, with 10 bases between. The CDR3 here is CASSSQGQNTEAFF. The CDR3 nucleotides are TGTGCCAGCAGTTCACAGGGACAGAACACTGAAGCTTTCTTT.

V gene TRBV5-4 combines with J gene TRBJ2-7; 13 nucleotides line up with TRBD2. CDR1 SGHNT and CDR2 YYREEE come from the germline V gene (reference sequence). The length of the CDR3 is 15 residues. V was pared by 4 bases and J by 3 bases, with 4 bases of the junction left unmatched. The CDR3 DNA is TGTGCCAGCAGCCAGGGACTAGCGGGGAACTACGAGCAGTACTTC. The encoded protein is CASSQGLAGNYEQYF.

The CDR3 DNA follows: TGTGCCAGTAAGCTTATAGGCCTAGCGGGAGGTACAGATACGCAGTATTTT. Its protein product is CASKLIGLAGGTDTQYF. The gene calls are TRBV5-5 and TRBJ2-3; TRBD2 agrees at 11 bases. CDR1 and CDR2 from the germline V gene are SGHKS and YYEKEE (reference sequence). The length of the CDR3 is 17 residues. Germline trimming cut 8 bases from V and 3 bases from J; bases unmatched to any gene: 14.

The rearrangement links TRBV4-1 to TRBJ1-3; D is unclear. This CDR3 region has 14 residues. With 0 bases removed from V and 0 bases from J, the gap between germline ends came to 3 bases. CDR1 is MGHRA and CDR2 is YSYEKL in the germline V gene. CDR3 sequence (DNA): TGCGCCAGCAGCCAAGACAACTCTGGAAACACCATATATTTT. Its protein product is CASSQDNSGNTIYF.

The gene calls are TRBV5-4 and TRBJ2-7, with 9 bases identical to TRBD1. Germline CDR1 is SGHNT and CDR2 is YYREEE (reference sequence). This CDR3 has 15 residues. The V and J ends lost 4 bases and 2 bases, in that order; junction bases with no gene match: 7. Written as DNA, the CDR3 is TGTGCCAGCAGCCCTGACAGGGGGAGAACCTACGAGCAGTACTTC. Amino acids: CASSPDRGRTYEQYF. Complete variable domain (other parts from reference TRBV5-4 and TRBJ2-7): ETGVTQSPTHLIKTRGQQVTLRCSSQSGHNTVSWYQQALGQGPQFIFQYYREEENGRGNFPPRFSGLQFPNYSSELNVNALELDDSALYLCASSPDRGRTYEQYFGPGTRLTVT.

The chain uses TRBV5-4 and TRBJ1-1; 9 nucleotides match TRBD1. In germline, CDR1 is SGHNT, CDR2 YYREEE (reference sequence). The CDR3 totals 17 residues. Losses at the gene ends were 4 bases for V and 0 bases for J; bases not matched to a gene: 10. The CDR3 region has the DNA TGTGCCAGCAGCCCCGGACAGGGGATAGGTATGAACACTGAAGCTTTCTTT. This translates into CASSPGQGIGMNTEAFF. Full variable domain (missing parts from reference TRBV5-4 and TRBJ1-1): ETGVTQSPTHLIKTRGQQVTLRCSSQSGHNTVSWYQQALGQGPQFIFQYYREEENGRGNFPPRFSGLQFPNYSSELNVNALELDDSALYLCASSPGQGIGMNTEAFFGQGTRLTVV.

The V call is TRBV18, the J call TRBJ2-7, with D possibly TRBD1 on 6 matching bases. This CDR3 spans 13 amino acids. CDR1 is KGHSH and CDR2 is LQKENI in the germline V gene. V lost 3 bases and J lost 4, with 10 bases in between. The CDR3 coding sequence is TGTGCCAGCTCACCGGACAGCAAGTACGAGCAGTACTTC. The encoded protein is CASSPDSKYEQYF.

This clone was seen a single time. The V call is TRBV29-1, the J call TRBJ2-5; D gene unclear. This CDR3 has 12 residues. The germline V gene encodes CDR1 SQVTM and CDR2 ANQGSEA. V lost 4 bases to trimming and J lost 4 bases, with 10 bases between them. DNA for the CDR3: TGCAGCGTTGTTGGGATGGGAGAGACCCAGTACTTC. It yields the protein CSVVGMGETQYF. Based on the CDR3 plus reference TRBV29-1 and TRBJ2-5, the full variable domain is SAVISQKPSRDICQRGTSLTIQCQVDSQVTMMFWYRQQPGQSLTLIATANQGSEATYESGFVIDKFPISRPNLTFSTLTVSNMSPEDSSIYLCSVVGMGETQYFGPGTRLLVL.